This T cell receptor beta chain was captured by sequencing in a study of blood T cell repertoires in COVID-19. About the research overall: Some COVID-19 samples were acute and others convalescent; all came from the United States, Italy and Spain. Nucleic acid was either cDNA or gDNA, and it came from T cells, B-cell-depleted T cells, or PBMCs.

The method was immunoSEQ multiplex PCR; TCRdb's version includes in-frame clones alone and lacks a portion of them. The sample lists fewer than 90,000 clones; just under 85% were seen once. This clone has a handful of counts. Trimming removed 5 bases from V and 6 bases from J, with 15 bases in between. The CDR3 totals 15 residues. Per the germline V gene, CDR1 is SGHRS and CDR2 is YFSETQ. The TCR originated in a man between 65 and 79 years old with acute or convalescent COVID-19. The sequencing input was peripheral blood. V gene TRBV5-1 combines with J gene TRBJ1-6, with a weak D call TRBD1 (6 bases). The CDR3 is CASRTGSVSNSPLHF. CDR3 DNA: TGCGCCAGCAGAACAGGGAGTGTTAGTAATTCACCCCTCCACTTT.